The clone carrying this T cell receptor (beta chain) has a handful of counts. This sample is part of a study of blood T cells in healthy people across ages. Next came a second PCR, run for roughly 7 to 12 cycles, which used a sample-barcoded 5' primer along with a J-beta primer mix. Every single cDNA molecule received a tag from a template-switch adaptor with 12 random nucleotides. TCRdb re-called the 5' RACE reads through MiXCR, storing one row per CDR3 protein. The data hold 1.2 million to 1.5 million distinct CDR3 sequences, with roughly 45% observed a single time. The source is a woman aged 18 to 35 in good health. Sequenced input: blood.

In DNA, the CDR3 is TGCGCCAGCAGCCAAGATCCAGGGATACCTGAAGCTTTCTTT. Residues: CASSQDPGIPEAFF. This chain uses TRBV4-1 with TRBJ1-1; TRBD1 is a possible D gene (5 bases). The V gene lost 0 bases and the J gene lost 6 bases, with 11 bases spanning the gap. Germline loops: CDR1 MGHRA, CDR2 YSYEKL. The CDR3 runs 14 residues.